This T cell receptor (beta chain) was sequenced for a study of control samples from healthy donors and cancer patients. Libraries were prepared by immunoSEQ multiplex PCR; TCRdb keeps only in-frame clonotypes and omits some of them. The data show 150,000 to 190,000 clones, 93% seen once. CDR1 and CDR2 (germline): MNHNY, SVGAGI (reference sequence). The V gene end was trimmed by 2 bases and the J gene end by 2 bases; junction bases not matched to a gene: 6. The CDR3 runs 15 residues. Sample: blood. The chain employs TRBV6-6 and TRBJ2-7; TRBD1 agrees at 7 bases. This TCR came from a man in his forties or fifties in good health. The DNA for the CDR3 is TGTGCCAGCAGTTACACGGGACAGTTCACCTACGAGCAGTACTTC. It codes for CASSYTGQFTYEQYF.